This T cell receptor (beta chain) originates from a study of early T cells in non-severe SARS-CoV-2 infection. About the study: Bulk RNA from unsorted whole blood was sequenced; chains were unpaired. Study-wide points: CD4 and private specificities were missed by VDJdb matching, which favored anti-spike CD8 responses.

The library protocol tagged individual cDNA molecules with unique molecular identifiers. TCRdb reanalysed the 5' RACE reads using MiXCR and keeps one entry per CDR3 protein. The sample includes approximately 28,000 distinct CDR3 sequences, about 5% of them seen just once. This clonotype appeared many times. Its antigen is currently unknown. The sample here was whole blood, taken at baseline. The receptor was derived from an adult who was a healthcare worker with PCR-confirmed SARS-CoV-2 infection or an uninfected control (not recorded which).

DNA for the CDR3: TGTGCCAGCAGCGTTTCTAGCGGGGGGGCAGATACGCAGTATTTT. This codes for CASSVSSGGADTQYF. The chain joins TRBV11-3 to TRBJ2-3; 12 nucleotides match TRBD2. Trimming cost V 5 bases and J 4 bases; bases outside gene matches: 4. This CDR3 has 15 residues. Germline CDR1 SGHNT, CDR2 YENEEA.